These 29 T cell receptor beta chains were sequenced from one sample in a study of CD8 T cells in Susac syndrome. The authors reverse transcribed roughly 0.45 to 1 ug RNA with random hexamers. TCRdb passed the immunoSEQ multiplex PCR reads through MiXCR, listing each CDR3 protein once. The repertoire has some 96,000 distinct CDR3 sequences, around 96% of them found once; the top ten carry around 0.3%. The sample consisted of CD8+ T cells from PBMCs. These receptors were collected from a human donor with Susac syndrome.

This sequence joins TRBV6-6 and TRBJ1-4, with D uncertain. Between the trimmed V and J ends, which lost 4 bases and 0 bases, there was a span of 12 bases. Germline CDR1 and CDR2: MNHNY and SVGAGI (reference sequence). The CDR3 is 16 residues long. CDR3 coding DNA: TGTGCCAGCAGTTCGGGGAAGGGAGCAACTAATGAAAAACTGTTTTTT. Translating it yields CASSSGKGATNEKLFF.

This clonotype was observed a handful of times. For the CDR3, the DNA is TGTGCCAGCAGCCCCGGGACAGCGCACGAGCAGTACTTC. Residues: CASSPGTAHEQYF. The rearrangement uses TRBV9 and TRBJ2-7, with 7 bases identical to TRBD1. The length of the CDR3 is 13 residues. The V segment lost 4 bases and the J segment 5 bases; nucleotides outside the gene matches: 6. Germline V lookup: CDR1 SGDLS, CDR2 YYNGEE.

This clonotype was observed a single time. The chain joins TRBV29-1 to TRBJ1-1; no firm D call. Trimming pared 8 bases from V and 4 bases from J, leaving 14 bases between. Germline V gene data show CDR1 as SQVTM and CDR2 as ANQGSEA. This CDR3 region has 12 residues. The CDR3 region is CSTRAQSTEAFF. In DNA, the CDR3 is TGCAGCACCAGAGCCCAGAGCACTGAAGCTTTCTTT.

In nucleotides, the CDR3 is TGTGCCAGCAGCGCTTATGAGGCAGATACGCAGTATTTT. It encodes CASSAYEADTQYF. The V gene is TRBV9, the J gene TRBJ2-3; D is ambiguous. The CDR3 runs to 13 residues. The V and J ends lost 3 bases and 4 bases respectively, with 9 bases between them. Germline CDR1 SGDLS, CDR2 YYNGEE.

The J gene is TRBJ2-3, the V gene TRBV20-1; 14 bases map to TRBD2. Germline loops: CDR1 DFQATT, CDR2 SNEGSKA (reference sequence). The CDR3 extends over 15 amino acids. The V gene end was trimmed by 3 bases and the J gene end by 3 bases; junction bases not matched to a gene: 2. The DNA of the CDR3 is TGCAGTGCTAGGGGGACTAGCGGGGGAACAGATACGCAGTATTTT. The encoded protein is CSARGTSGGTDTQYF.

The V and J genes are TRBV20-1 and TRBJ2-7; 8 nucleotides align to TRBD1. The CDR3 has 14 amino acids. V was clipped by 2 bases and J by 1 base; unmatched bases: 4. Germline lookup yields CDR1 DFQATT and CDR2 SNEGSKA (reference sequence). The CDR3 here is CSARTRQGSYEQYF. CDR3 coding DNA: TGCAGTGCTAGAACTAGACAGGGGTCCTACGAGCAGTACTTC.

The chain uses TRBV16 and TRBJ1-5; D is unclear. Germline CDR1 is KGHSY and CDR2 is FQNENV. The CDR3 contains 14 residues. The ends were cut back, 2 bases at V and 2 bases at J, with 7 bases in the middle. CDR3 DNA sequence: TGTGCCAGCAGCCAAGGACGGGGCAATCAGCCCCAGCATTTT. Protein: CASSQGRGNQPQHF.

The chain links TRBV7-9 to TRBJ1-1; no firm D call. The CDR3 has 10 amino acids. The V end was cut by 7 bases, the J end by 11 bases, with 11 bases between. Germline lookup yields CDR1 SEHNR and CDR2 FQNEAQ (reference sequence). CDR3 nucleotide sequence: TGTGCCAGCAACCCTGGAGGGGCTTTCTTT. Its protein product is CASNPGGAFF.

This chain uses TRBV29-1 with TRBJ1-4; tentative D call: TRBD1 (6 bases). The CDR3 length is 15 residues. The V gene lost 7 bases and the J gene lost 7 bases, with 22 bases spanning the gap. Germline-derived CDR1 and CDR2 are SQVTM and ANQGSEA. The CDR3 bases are TGCAGCGCCTCACTCGGACAGAGTTTGGCTGAAAAACTGTTTTTT. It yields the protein CSASLGQSLAEKLFF.

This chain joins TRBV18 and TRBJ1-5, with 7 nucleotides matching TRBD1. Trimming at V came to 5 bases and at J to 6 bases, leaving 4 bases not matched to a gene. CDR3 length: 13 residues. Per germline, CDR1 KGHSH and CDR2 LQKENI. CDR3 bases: TGTGCCAGCTCATCGACAGGGTCTCAGCCCCAGCATTTT. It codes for CASSSTGSQPQHF.

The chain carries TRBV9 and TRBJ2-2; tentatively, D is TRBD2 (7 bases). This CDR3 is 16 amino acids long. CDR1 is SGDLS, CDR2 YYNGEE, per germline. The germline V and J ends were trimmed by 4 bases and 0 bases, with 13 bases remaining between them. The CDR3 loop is CASSPRGGANTGELFF. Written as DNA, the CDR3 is TGTGCCAGCAGCCCAAGGGGGGGGGCGAACACCGGGGAGCTGTTTTTT.

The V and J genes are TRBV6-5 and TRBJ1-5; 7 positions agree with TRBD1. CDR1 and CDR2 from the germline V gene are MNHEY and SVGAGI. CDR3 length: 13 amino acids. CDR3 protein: CDRDSFPRQPQHF. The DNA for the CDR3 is TGTGACCGGGACAGCTTCCCTCGGCAGCCCCAGCATTTT.

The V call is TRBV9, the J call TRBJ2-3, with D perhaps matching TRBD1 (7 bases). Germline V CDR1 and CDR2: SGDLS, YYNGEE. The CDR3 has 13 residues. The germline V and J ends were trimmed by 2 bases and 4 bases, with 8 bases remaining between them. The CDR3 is CASSVRGADTQYF. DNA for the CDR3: TGTGCCAGCAGCGTCAGGGGGGCAGATACGCAGTATTTT.

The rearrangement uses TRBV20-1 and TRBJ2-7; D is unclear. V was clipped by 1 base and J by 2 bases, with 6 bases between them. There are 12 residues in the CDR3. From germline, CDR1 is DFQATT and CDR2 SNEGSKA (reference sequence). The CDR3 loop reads CSARATAYEQYF. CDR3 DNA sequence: TGCAGTGCTAGAGCCACGGCCTACGAGCAGTACTTC.

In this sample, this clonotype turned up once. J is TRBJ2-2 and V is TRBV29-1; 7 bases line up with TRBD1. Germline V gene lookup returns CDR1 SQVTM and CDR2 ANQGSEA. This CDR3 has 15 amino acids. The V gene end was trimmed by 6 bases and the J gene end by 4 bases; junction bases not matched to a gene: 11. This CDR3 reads CSVPLGDSVTGELFF. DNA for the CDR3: TGCAGCGTCCCCCTGGGGGACAGTGTCACCGGGGAGCTGTTTTTT.

CDR3 region: CATSDSAAETQYF. The DNA for the CDR3 is TGTGCCACCAGTGACAGCGCTGCGGAGACCCAGTACTTC. The rearrangement links TRBV24-1 to TRBJ2-5; D gene unclear. CDR3 length equals 13 residues. The germline CDR1 and CDR2 sequences are KGHDR and SFDVKD. V was cut by 4 bases and J by 5 bases, with 10 bases left in between.

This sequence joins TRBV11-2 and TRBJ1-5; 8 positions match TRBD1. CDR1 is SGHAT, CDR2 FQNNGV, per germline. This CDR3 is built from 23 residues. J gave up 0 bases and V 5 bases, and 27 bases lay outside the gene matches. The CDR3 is CASSPSPPRETGEGPYSNQPQHF. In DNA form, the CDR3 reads TGTGCCAGCAGCCCCTCACCCCCTCGAGAGACAGGGGAGGGGCCATATAGCAATCAGCCCCAGCATTTT. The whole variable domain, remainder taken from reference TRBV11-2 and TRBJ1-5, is EAGVAQSPRYKIIEKRQSVAFWCNPISGHATLYWYQQILGQGPKLLIQFQNNGVVDDSQLPKDRFSAERLKGVDSTLKIQPAKLEDSAVYLCASSPSPPRETGEGPYSNQPQHFGDGTRLSIL.

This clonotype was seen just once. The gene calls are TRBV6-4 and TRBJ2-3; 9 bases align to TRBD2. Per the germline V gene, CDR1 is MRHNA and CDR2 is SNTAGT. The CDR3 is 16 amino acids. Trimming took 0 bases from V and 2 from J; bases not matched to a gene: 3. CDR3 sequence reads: CASSDSAGGNTDTQYF. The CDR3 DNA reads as TGTGCCAGCAGTGACTCTGCGGGGGGGAACACAGATACGCAGTATTTT.

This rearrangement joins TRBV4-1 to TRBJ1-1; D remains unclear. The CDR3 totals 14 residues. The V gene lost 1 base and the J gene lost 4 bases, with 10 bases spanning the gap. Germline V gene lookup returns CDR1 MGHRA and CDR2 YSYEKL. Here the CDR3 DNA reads TGCGCCAGCAGCCAAGTGTTGACGGCCACTGAAGCTTTCTTT. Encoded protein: CASSQVLTATEAFF.

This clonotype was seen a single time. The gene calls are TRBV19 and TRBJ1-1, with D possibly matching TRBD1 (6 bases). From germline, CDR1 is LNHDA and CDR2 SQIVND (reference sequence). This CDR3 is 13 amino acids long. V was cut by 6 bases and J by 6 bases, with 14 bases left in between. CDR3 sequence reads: CASRKQGIPEAFF. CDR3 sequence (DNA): TGTGCCAGTAGGAAACAGGGCATCCCTGAAGCTTTCTTT.

Here the CDR3 reads CASSSQGPVAFF. CDR3 sequence (DNA): TGTGCCAGCAGCTCCCAGGGACCTGTGGCTTTCTTT. The J gene is TRBJ1-1, the V gene TRBV7-9; weak D call: TRBD1 (5 bases). Germline V gene data show CDR1 as SEHNR and CDR2 as FQNEAQ (reference sequence). V shed 4 bases and J shed 11 bases, with 14 bases lying between them. This CDR3 has 12 residues.

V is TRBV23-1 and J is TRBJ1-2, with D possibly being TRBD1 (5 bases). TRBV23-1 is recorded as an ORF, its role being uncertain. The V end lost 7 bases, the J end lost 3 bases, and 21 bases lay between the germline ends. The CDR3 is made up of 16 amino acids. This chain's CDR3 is CASTFHGGERHYGYTF. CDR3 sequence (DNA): TGCGCCAGCACCTTTCATGGGGGGGAACGGCACTATGGCTACACCTTC.

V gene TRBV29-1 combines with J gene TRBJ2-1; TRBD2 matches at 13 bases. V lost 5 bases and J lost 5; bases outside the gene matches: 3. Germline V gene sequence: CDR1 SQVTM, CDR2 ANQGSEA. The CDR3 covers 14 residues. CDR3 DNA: TGCAGCGTTATACTAGCGGGGGGGCACAATGAGCAGTTCTTC. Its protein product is CSVILAGGHNEQFF.

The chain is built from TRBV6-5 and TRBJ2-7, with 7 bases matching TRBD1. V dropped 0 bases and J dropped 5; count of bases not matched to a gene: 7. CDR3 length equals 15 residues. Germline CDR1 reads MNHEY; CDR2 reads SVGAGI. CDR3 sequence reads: CASSYSGQVGDEQYF. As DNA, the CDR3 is TGTGCCAGCAGTTACTCTGGACAGGTGGGGGACGAGCAGTACTTC.

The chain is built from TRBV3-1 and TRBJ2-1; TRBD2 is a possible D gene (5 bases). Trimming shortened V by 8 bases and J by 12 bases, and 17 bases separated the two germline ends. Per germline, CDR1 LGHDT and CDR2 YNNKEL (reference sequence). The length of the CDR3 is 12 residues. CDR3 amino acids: CASGFEGLRQFF. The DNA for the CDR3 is TGTGCCAGCGGTTTCGAGGGATTAAGGCAGTTCTTC.

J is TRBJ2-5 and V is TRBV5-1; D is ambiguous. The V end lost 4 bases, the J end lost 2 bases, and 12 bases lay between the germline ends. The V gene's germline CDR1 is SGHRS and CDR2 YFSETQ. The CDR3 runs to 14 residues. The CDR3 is CASSRTRAQETQYF. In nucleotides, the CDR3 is TGCGCCAGCAGCCGAACCCGGGCGCAAGAGACCCAGTACTTC.

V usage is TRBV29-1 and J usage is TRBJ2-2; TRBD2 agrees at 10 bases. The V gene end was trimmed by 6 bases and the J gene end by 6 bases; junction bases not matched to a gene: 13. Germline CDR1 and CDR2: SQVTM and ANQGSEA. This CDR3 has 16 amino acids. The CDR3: CSVLAGAGQIPGELFF. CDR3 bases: TGCAGCGTCCTAGCGGGAGCAGGTCAAATTCCCGGGGAGCTGTTTTTT.

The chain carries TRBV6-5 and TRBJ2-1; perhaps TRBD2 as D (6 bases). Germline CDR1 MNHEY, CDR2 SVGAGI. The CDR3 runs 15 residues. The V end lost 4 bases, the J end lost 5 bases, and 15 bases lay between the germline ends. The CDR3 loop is CASSFWDSWDNEQFF. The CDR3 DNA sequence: TGTGCCAGCAGTTTCTGGGACTCTTGGGACAATGAGCAGTTCTTC.

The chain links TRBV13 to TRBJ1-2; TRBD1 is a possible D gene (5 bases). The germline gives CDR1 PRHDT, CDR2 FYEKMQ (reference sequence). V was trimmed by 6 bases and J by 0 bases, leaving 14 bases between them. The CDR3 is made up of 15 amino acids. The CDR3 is CASSSRGEANYGYTF. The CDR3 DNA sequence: TGTGCCAGCAGTTCAAGAGGGGAAGCTAACTATGGCTACACCTTC.